The rows below give T cell receptor beta chains drawn from one sample of a study of T cells expressing NK-cell markers. Using the 5' RACE reads, TCRdb records one entry per CDR3 protein without DNA. This table holds fewer than 550,000 distinct CDR3 sequences. The source material was blood T cells: a sorted CD56 or NKG2C T cell subset, CD4+ or CD8+ T cells, or bulk PBMC T cells (not recorded which). These receptors were taken from a woman aged 45-65 years in good health. The CDR3 runs from the conserved cysteine through the conserved F or W.

j_call: TRBJ2-7; v_call: TRBV5-1; cdr3_aa: CASAGTDTLGEQYF
j_call: TRBJ2-1; v_call: TRBV12-3/TRBV12-4; cdr3_aa: CASRLAGSIGNEQFF
j_call: TRBJ2-3; v_call: TRBV24-1; cdr3_aa: CATSGGVADTQYF
j_call: TRBJ1-3; v_call: TRBV30; cdr3_aa: CAWQARGASSGNTIYF
j_call: TRBJ2-5; v_call: TRBV6-6; cdr3_aa: CASTAGIAGGPAQYF
j_call: TRBJ2-7; v_call: TRBV7-9; cdr3_aa: CASSPPGREVPRSREQYF
j_call: TRBJ2-2; v_call: TRBV7-8; cdr3_aa: CASSLGGRVYTGELFF
j_call: TRBJ2-3; v_call: TRBV12-3/TRBV12-4; cdr3_aa: CASSPFRGSTDTQYF
j_call: TRBJ2-6; v_call: TRBV11-3; cdr3_aa: CASSYRRSGANVLTF
j_call: TRBJ1-1; v_call: TRBV19; cdr3_aa: CASSDPPGVNTEAFF
j_call: TRBJ1-6; v_call: TRBV7-2; cdr3_aa: CASSSTALLHF
j_call: TRBJ2-3; v_call: TRBV12-3/TRBV12-4; cdr3_aa: CASSKREAGDTQYF
j_call: TRBJ1-5; v_call: TRBV5-1; cdr3_aa: CARHSGVQPQHF
j_call: TRBJ2-3; v_call: TRBV28; cdr3_aa: CASTPGGWDTQYF
j_call: TRBJ2-2; v_call: TRBV15; cdr3_aa: CATSRDRRGLLTGELFF
j_call: TRBJ1-2; v_call: TRBV14; cdr3_aa: CASSHQDRDGYTF
j_call: TRBJ2-1; v_call: TRBV7-2; cdr3_aa: CASSDTLSGLYNEQFF
j_call: TRBJ2-5; v_call: TRBV5-1; cdr3_aa: CASSLAQGHNQETQYF
j_call: TRBJ2-2; v_call: TRBV12-3/TRBV12-4; cdr3_aa: CASSWDRPMNTGELFF
j_call: TRBJ1-1; v_call: TRBV12-3/TRBV12-4; cdr3_aa: CASSDRVAMNTEAFF
j_call: TRBJ2-1; v_call: TRBV24-1; cdr3_aa: CATSDQGGTYNEQFF
j_call: TRBJ2-1; v_call: TRBV20-1; cdr3_aa: CSARDRGREASYNEQFF
j_call: TRBJ2-2; v_call: TRBV5-1; cdr3_aa: CASSLVTGAPTGELFF
j_call: TRBJ2-7; v_call: TRBV27; cdr3_aa: CASSLFPLATSSYEQYF
j_call: TRBJ2-1; v_call: TRBV3-1; cdr3_aa: CASSRLNEQFF
j_call: TRBJ2-1; v_call: TRBV11-2; cdr3_aa: CASSLLRHLNEQFF
j_call: TRBJ1-5; v_call: TRBV7-8; cdr3_aa: CASSLANSLNQPQHF
j_call: TRBJ1-5; v_call: TRBV30; cdr3_aa: CAWGDREDQPQHF
j_call: TRBJ2-1; v_call: TRBV7-9; cdr3_aa: CASSSGVTNEQFF
j_call: TRBJ1-2; v_call: TRBV6-6; cdr3_aa: CASSYGPRGQYGYTF
j_call: TRBJ1-1; v_call: TRBV12-3/TRBV12-4; cdr3_aa: CASMSWMSAFF
j_call: TRBJ2-2; v_call: TRBV7-9; cdr3_aa: CASSFHSGTGELFF
j_call: TRBJ2-1; v_call: TRBV12-3/TRBV12-4; cdr3_aa: CASTLTGGGYAGSFF
j_call: TRBJ2-7; v_call: TRBV5-6; cdr3_aa: CASSPRLAGSLYEQYF
j_call: TRBJ1-1; v_call: TRBV6-2/TRBV6-3; cdr3_aa: CASRRPITEAFF
j_call: TRBJ2-5; v_call: TRBV5-1; cdr3_aa: CASSLVGGEETQYF
j_call: TRBJ1-2; v_call: TRBV7-9; cdr3_aa: CASSLGIATGGDGYTF
j_call: TRBJ2-1; v_call: TRBV12-5; cdr3_aa: CASDRPAGGYLGEQFF
j_call: TRBJ1-1; v_call: TRBV29-1; cdr3_aa: CSVARNMNTEAFF
j_call: TRBJ2-2; v_call: TRBV5-5; cdr3_aa: CASSLLQRETGELFF
j_call: TRBJ2-1; v_call: TRBV12-3/TRBV12-4; cdr3_aa: CATAWDTYNEQFF
j_call: TRBJ2-4; v_call: TRBV7-9; cdr3_aa: CASSYHTFRDRGAKNIQYF
j_call: TRBJ1-1; v_call: TRBV6-5; cdr3_aa: CASSYGGPRSSEAFF
j_call: TRBJ2-5; v_call: TRBV6-5; cdr3_aa: CASSYSSGSPVETQYF
j_call: TRBJ2-1; v_call: TRBV12-3/TRBV12-4; cdr3_aa: CASSPKGVQGRSRWGSYNEQFF